These 2 T cell receptor beta chains share one sample of origin, sequenced in a study of T cell responses to AZD1222 COVID-19 vaccine. Data came from immunoSEQ multiplex PCR; TCRdb stores just in-frame clones and leaves some out. In the table there are 80,000 to 100,000 clones, around 90% of which are singletons. The sample in question was peripheral blood, obtained on day 0 of MenACWY control vaccination. Source of these receptors: an adult in good health.

The V call is TRBV7-2, the J call TRBJ1-5; D uncertain. The germline V gene encodes CDR1 SGHTA and CDR2 FQGNSA. The CDR3 extends over 12 amino acids. V lost 4 bases and J 3 bases, leaving 4 bases between the germline ends. The CDR3 spells CASSYVNQPQHF. The CDR3 nucleotides are TGTGCCAGCAGCTACGTCAATCAGCCCCAGCATTTT.

This chain joins TRBV28 and TRBJ2-7; D unresolved. This CDR3 is built from 13 residues. V lost 5 bases, J lost 7 bases, and 15 bases lay in between. Germline assignment: CDR1 MDHEN and CDR2 SYDVKM. In nucleotides, the CDR3 is TGTGCCAGCAGTCTCCCGAACCCCCTGGAGCAGTACTTC. Translating gives CASSLPNPLEQYF.